The 9 T cell receptor beta chains listed next were all sequenced from one sample in a study of cytomegalovirus exposure and HLA in healthy donors. TCRdb's copy holds only in-frame clones and misses some; the assay was immunoSEQ multiplex PCR. The sample lists approximately 180,000 clones, around nine tenths seen once, with approximately 1.5% in the top ten. The sample comprised PBMCs. The receptors here all came from a woman aged 25 to 39 in good health and CMV-seronegative.

The rearrangement links TRBV4-2 to TRBJ2-5, with 10 bases identical to TRBD2. CDR3 length: 18 amino acids. Germline CDR1 is LGHNA and CDR2 is YNFKEQ. The ends lost 0 bases at V and 2 bases at J; junction bases unmatched: 9. CDR3 nucleotide sequence: TGTGCCAGCAGCCAAGATGGAACAGCGGGGGGGCCTCAAGAGACCCAGTACTTC. Its translation: CASSQDGTAGGPQETQYF.

The chain links TRBV21-1 to TRBJ2-7; the D call of TRBD1 is as the table states it, not checked on the DNA. TRBV21-1 counts as a pseudogene. CDR3 size: 14 residues. The CDR3 bases are TGTGCCAGCAGCTACAGGGTGGGGTCCTACGAGCAGTACTTC. This codes for CASSYRVGSYEQYF.

V and J are TRBV4-3 and TRBJ1-5; possibly TRBD1 for D (6 bases). Trimming removed 0 bases at V and 1 base at J, with 10 bases between. Germline-derived CDR1 and CDR2 are LGHNA and YSLEER. The CDR3 runs 16 residues. CDR3 sequence reads: CASSQDARGSNQPQHF. CDR3 nucleotides: TGCGCCAGCAGCCAAGACGCAAGGGGGAGCAATCAGCCCCAGCATTTT.

The chain is built from TRBV19 and TRBJ1-5; D is uncertain. This CDR3 is built from 13 residues. Germline V gene lookup returns CDR1 LNHDA and CDR2 SQIVND (reference sequence). The V end was cut by 3 bases, the J end by 5 bases, with 8 bases between. The CDR3 reads CASSMLADQPQHF. The CDR3 DNA follows: TGTGCCAGTAGTATGTTGGCTGATCAGCCCCAGCATTTT.

V is TRBV5-1 and J is TRBJ1-2, with D uncertain. The CDR3 is made up of 14 amino acids. CDR1 SGHRS and CDR2 YFSETQ come from the germline V gene. V gave up 1 base and J gave up 1 base, with 8 bases separating them. CDR3 sequence reads: CASSLTSVNYGYTF. CDR3 nucleotide sequence: TGCGCCAGCAGCTTGACCTCGGTTAACTATGGCTACACCTTC.

V is TRBV29-1 and J is TRBJ1-2; D might be TRBD1 (6 bases). This CDR3 is 15 amino acids long. The V and J ends lost 2 bases and 7 bases respectively, with 20 bases between them. The germline gives CDR1 SQVTM, CDR2 ANQGSEA. CDR3 region: CSVELGWARGSGYTF. The CDR3 coding sequence is TGCAGCGTTGAATTGGGGTGGGCCAGGGGTTCTGGCTACACCTTC.

J is TRBJ2-1 and V is TRBV15; 10 bases map to TRBD2. The CDR3 sequence is 13 residues long. Trimming cost V 4 bases and J 10 bases; bases outside gene matches: 4. Germline values: CDR1 LNHNV, CDR2 YYDKDF (reference sequence). Here the CDR3 DNA reads TGTGCCACCAGCAACCAACTAGCGGGGGAGCAGTTCTTC. It specifies CATSNQLAGEQFF.

The gene calls are TRBV4-1 and TRBJ2-3; 12 nucleotides agree with TRBD2. The V and J ends lost 3 bases and 3 bases, in that order; junction bases with no gene match: 7. The CDR3 runs to 17 residues. Germline CDR1 MGHRA, CDR2 YSYEKL. CDR3 sequence reads: CASSHVPLAGGTDTQYF. In nucleotides, the CDR3 is TGCGCCAGCAGCCACGTGCCTCTAGCGGGGGGGACAGATACGCAGTATTTT.

The V gene is TRBV25-1, the J gene TRBJ2-7, with 11 bases that match TRBD1. Germline V gene data show CDR1 as MGHDK and CDR2 as SYGVNS. CDR3 length equals 15 residues. The J segment lost 7 bases and the V segment lost 8 bases, leaving 13 bases of the junction unmatched. CDR3 sequence (DNA): TGTGCCAGCTCCCCGGGGGGGACAGGGGGTTGGGAGCAGTACTTC. Translation: CASSPGGTGGWEQYF.